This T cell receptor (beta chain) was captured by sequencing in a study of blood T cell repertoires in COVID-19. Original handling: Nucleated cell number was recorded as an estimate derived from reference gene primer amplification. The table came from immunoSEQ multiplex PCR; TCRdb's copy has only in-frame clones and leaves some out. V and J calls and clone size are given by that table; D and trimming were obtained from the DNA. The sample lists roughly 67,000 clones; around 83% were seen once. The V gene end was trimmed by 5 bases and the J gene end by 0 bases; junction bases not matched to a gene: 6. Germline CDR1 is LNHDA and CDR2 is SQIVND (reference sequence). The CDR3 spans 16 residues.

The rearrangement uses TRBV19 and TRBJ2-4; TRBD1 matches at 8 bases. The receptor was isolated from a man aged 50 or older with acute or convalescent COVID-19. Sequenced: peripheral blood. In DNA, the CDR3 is TGTGCCAGTAGTCTCCGGACAGGGACAGCCAAAAACATTCAGTACTTC. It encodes CASSLRTGTAKNIQYF.